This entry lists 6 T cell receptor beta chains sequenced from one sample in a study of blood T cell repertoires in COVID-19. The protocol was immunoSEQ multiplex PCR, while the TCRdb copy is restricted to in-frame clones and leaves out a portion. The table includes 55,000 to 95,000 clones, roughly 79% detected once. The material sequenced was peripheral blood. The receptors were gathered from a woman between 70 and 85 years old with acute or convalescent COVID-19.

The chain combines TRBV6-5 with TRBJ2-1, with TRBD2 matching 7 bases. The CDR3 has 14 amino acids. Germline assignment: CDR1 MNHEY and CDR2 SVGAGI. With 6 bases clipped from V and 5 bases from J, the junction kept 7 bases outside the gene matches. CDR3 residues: CASSSGTTNNEQFF. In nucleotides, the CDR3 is TGTGCCAGCAGCTCCGGGACTACCAACAATGAGCAGTTCTTC.

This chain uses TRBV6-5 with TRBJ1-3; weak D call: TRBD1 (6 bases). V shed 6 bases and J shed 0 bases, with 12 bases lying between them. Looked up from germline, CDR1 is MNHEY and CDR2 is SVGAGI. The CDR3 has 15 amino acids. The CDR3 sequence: CASRSDRISGNTIYF. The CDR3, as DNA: TGTGCCAGCAGATCTGACAGGATCTCTGGAAACACCATATATTTT.

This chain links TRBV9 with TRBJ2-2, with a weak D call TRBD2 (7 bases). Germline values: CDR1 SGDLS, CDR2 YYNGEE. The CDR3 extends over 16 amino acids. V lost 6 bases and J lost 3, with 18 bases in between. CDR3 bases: TGTGCCAGCACCGGGGGCGCGGGAGCGGACACCGGGGAGCTGTTTTTT. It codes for CASTGGAGADTGELFF.

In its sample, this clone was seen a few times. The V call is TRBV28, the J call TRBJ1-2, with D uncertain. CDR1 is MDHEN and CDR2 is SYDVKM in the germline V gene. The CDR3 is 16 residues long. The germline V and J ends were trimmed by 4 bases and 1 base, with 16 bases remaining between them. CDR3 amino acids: CASSSVFGRGNYGYTF. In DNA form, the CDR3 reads TGTGCCAGCAGTTCCGTCTTCGGTCGGGGTAACTATGGCTACACCTTC.

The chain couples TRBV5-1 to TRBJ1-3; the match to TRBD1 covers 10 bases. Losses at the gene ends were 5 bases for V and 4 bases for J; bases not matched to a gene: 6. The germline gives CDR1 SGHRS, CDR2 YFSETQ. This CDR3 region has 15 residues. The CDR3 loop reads CASRLTGQGGNTIYF. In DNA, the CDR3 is TGCGCCAGCAGGTTGACGGGACAGGGGGGAAACACCATATATTTT.

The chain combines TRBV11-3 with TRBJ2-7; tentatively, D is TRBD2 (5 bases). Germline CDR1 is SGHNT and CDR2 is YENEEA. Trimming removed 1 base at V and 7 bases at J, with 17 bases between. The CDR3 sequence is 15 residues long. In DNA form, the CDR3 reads TGTGCCAGCAGCTTAGGAGGGATTCCACGAGGGGAGCAGTACTTC. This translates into CASSLGGIPRGEQYF.